This T cell receptor beta chain was captured by sequencing in a study of T cell changes during pregnancy in multiple sclerosis. Produced via immunoSEQ multiplex PCR; TCRdb's table is partial and in-frame only. The repertoire has under 45,000 clones, 80% to 95% of them found once; the top ten carry approximately 0.62%. This CDR3 has 16 amino acids. The junction had 9 bases not matched to a gene; V was cut back by 1 base and J by 5 bases. Germline V gene sequence: CDR1 MNHNS, CDR2 SASEGT. The sequence was obtained from a female donor with multiple sclerosis, enrolled in a pregnancy study. Source: CD4+ T cells from peripheral blood mononuclear cells, taken in the first trimester of pregnancy. The rearrangement links TRBV6-1 to TRBJ1-2; TRBD1 matches 8 bases. Written as DNA, the CDR3 is TGTGCCAGCAGTGAAGGAATGGACAGGGAGCGGTATGGCTACACCTTC. It encodes CASSEGMDRERYGYTF.